This T cell receptor (beta chain) was sequenced in a study of cytomegalovirus exposure and HLA in healthy donors. V was clipped by 1 base and J by 4 bases, with 11 bases between them. This CDR3 has 13 residues. Germline V gives CDR1 GTSNPN, CDR2 SVGIG (reference sequence). Study conclusions and caveats: Most sequenced TCRs were rare (though some public TCRs occurred in many donors).

Use of 60 Vbeta and 13 Jbeta primers characterized the PCR. Assay: immunoSEQ multiplex PCR; the TCRdb copy retains only in-frame clones and omits some. The profile shows 60,000 to 75,000 clones, 75% to 80% of them singletons. In the case of this clone: What it binds is not known.

Sample: PBMCs. The sequence was collected from a man between 18 and 35 years old in good health and CMV-seropositive. This chain uses TRBV30 with TRBJ2-7; perhaps TRBD1 as D (6 bases). The chain's CDR3 is CAWSGDRYYEQYF. The CDR3 DNA reads TGTGCCTGGAGTGGCGACAGGTATTACGAGCAGTACTTC.